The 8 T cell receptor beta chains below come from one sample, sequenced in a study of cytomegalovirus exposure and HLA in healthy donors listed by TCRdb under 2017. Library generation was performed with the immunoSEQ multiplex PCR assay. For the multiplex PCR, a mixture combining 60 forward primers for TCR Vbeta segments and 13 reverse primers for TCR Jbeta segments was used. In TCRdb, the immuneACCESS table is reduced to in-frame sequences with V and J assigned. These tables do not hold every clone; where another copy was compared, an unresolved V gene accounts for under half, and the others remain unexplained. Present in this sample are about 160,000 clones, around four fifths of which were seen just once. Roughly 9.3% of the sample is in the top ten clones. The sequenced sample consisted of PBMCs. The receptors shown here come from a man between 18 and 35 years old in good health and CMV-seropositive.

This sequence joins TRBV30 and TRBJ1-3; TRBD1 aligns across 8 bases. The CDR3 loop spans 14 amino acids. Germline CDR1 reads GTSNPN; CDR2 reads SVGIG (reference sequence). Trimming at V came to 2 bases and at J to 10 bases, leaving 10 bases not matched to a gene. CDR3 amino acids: CAWSLGGTGGTIYF. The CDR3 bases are TGTGCCTGGAGTTTGGGGGGGACAGGTGGGACCATATATTTT.

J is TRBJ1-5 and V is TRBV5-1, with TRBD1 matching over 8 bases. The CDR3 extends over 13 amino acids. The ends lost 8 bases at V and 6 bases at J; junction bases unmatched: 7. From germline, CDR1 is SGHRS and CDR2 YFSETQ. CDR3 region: CARLNRGGQPQHF. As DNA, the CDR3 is TGCGCCAGACTAAACAGGGGGGGTCAGCCCCAGCATTTT.

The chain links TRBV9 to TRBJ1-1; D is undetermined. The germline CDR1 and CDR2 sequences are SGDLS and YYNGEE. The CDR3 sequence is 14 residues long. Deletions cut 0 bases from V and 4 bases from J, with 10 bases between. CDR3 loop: CASSVAATGTEAFF. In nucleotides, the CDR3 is TGTGCCAGCAGCGTAGCAGCAACGGGCACTGAAGCTTTCTTT.

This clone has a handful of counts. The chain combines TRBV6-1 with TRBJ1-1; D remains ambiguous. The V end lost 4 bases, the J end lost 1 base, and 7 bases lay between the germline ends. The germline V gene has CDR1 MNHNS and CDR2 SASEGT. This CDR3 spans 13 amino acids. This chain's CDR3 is CASSGQANTEAFF. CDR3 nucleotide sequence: TGTGCCAGCAGTGGGCAGGCGAACACTGAAGCTTTCTTT.

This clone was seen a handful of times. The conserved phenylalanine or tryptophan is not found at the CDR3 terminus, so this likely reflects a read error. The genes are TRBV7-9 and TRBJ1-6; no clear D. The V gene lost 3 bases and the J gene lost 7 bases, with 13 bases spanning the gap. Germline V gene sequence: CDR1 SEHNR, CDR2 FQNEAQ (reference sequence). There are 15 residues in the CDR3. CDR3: CASSFSGRKNSPLHL. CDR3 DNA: TGTGCCAGCAGCTTCTCTGGCAGGAAGAATTCACCCCTCCACCTT.

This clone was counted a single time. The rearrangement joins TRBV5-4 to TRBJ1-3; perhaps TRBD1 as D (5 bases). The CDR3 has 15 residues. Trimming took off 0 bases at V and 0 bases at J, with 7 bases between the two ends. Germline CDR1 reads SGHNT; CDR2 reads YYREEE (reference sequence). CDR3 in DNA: TGTGCCAGCAGCTTGGGGACACCCTCTGGAAACACCATATATTTT. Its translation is CASSLGTPSGNTIYF. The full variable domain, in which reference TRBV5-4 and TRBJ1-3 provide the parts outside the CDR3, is ETGVTQSPTHLIKTRGQQVTLRCSSQSGHNTVSWYQQALGQGPQFIFQYYREEENGRGNFPPRFSGLQFPNYSSELNVNALELDDSALYLCASSLGTPSGNTIYFGEGSWLTVV.

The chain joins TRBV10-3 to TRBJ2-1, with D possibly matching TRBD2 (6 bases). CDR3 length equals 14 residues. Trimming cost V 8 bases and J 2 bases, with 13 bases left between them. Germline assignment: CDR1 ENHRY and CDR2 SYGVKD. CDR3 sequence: CAIGGSEAYNEQFF. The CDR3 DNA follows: TGTGCCATCGGGGGGTCCGAGGCCTACAATGAGCAGTTCTTC.

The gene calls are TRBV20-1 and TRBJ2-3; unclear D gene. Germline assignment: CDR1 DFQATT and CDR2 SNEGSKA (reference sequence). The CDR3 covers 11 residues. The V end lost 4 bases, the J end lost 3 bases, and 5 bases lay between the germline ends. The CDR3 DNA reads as TGCAGTGCTATCCGTACAGATACGCAGTATTTT. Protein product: CSAIRTDTQYF.